This TCR beta chain was retrieved from a study of spatial heterogeneity in lung cancer. This clonotype is categorized as medium-sized (0.01 to 0.1%). The target antigen is unknown. The library was built for alpha chains, so this beta chain is an off-target read and its size means little. Using its own MiXCR run on the 5' RACE reads, TCRdb lists one record per CDR3 protein. The sample lists 4,000 to 5,000 distinct CDR3 sequences, around 12% seen once, with about a quarter in the top ten. The CDR3 has 15 amino acids. Germline V gene data show CDR1 as SQVTM and CDR2 as ANQGSEA. Trimming removed 2 bases at V and 0 bases at J, with 12 bases between. Time point here: sample taken at primary tumor resection. Study outcomes and limitations: For expanded intratumoral alpha and beta TCRs, counts tracked tumor mutation counts.

The chain links TRBV29-1 to TRBJ2-3; D is possibly TRBD2 (5 bases). This TCR was sampled from a male donor with early-stage non-small cell lung cancer. Sequencing was performed on lung tumor tissue, taken at surgery. The CDR3 sequence is CSVESPGGSTDTQYF. Here the CDR3 DNA reads TGCAGCGTTGAATCCCCCGGAGGTAGCACAGATACGCAGTATTTT.